This T cell receptor (beta chain) was identified in a study of OX40 agonist ivuxolimab in advanced cancers. Study-level results: The expanded peripheral T cells' antigen specificity was not determined. Low normalized T-cell clonal expansion also characterized some of the nonresponders. The average count of expanded clones was higher among CD8+ T cells than among CD4+.

In the case of this clone: Its antigen is as yet unknown.

Here immunoSEQ multiplex PCR was the method, and the copy in TCRdb shows in-frame clones only, minus some. Here the sample spans roughly 62,000 clones, under 95% being singletons. People who had autoimmune disease history or systemic immunosuppression were excluded. The CDR3 spans 15 residues. Trimming shortened V by 1 base and J by 3 bases, and 11 bases separated the two germline ends. Germline-derived CDR1 and CDR2 are SEHNR and FQNEAQ (reference sequence). This TCR was recovered from an adult with an advanced solid tumor such as melanoma, head and neck, liver or kidney cancer. Sample: CD4+ or CD8+ T cells sorted from blood, taken in a trial of the OX40 agonist ivuxolimab. The V gene is TRBV7-9, the J gene TRBJ2-3; tentative D call: TRBD2 (6 bases). The CDR3 region is CASSLGSRGTDTQYF. CDR3 nucleotide sequence: TGTGCCAGCAGCTTAGGGTCGCGGGGAACAGATACGCAGTATTTT.